This T cell receptor beta chain was identified in a study of blood T cell repertoires in COVID-19. Study background: Specimens from acute and convalescent COVID-19 originated in the United States, Italy and Spain. Sources were T cells, B-cell-depleted T cells, or PBMCs; the material itself was cDNA or gDNA.

The authors' processing: Scientists estimated how many nucleated cells there were by amplifying reference gene primers. TCRdb's table, derived via immunoSEQ multiplex PCR, lists solely in-frame clones and lacks some. That table supplies the V and J calls and clone size; D and trimming were determined from the DNA. This table holds just over 650,000 clones, about 87% found once. This CDR3 is built from 15 residues. The ends were cut back, 4 bases at V and 6 bases at J, with 18 bases in the middle. Germline values: CDR1 MGHRA, CDR2 YSYEKL. The chain is built from TRBV4-1 and TRBJ1-1, with D maybe TRBD1 (6 bases). This receptor was taken from a woman between 18 and 30 years old with acute or convalescent COVID-19. The source material was peripheral blood. CDR3 residues: CASSPIGEGGAEAFF. The CDR3 DNA reads TGCGCCAGCAGCCCAATAGGAGAAGGGGGAGCTGAAGCTTTCTTT.